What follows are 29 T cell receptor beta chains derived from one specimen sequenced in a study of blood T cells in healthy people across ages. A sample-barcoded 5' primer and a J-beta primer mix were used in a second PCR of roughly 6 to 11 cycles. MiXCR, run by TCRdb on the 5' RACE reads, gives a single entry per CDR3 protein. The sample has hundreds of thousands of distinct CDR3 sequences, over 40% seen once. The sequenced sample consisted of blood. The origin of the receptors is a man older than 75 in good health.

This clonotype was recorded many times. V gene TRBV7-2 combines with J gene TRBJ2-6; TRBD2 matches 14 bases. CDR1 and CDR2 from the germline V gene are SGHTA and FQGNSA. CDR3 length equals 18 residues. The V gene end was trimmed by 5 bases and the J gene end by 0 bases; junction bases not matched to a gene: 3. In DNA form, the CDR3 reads TGTGCCAGCAGCGATGGACTAGCGGGGGGCTCTGGGGCCAACGTCCTGACTTTC. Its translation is CASSDGLAGGSGANVLTF.

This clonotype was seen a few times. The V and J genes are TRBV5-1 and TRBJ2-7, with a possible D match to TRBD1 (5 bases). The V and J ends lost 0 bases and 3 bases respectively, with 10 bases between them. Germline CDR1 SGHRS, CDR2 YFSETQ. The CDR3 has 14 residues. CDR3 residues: CASSLADRDYEQYF. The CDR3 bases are TGCGCCAGCAGCTTGGCCGACAGAGACTACGAGCAGTACTTC.

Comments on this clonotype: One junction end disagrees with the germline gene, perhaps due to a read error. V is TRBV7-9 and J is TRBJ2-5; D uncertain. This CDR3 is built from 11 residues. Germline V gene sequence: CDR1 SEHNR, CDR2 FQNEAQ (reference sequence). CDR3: CTSSRQETQYF. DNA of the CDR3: TGTACCAGCAGCAGGCAAGAGACCCAGTACTTC.

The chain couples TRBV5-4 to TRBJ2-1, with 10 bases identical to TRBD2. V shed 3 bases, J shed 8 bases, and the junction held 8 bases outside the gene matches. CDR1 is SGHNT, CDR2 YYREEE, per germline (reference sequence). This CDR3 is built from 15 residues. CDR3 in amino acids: CASSSSGRANHEQFF. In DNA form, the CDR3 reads TGTGCCAGCAGCTCGAGCGGGAGGGCGAATCATGAGCAGTTCTTC. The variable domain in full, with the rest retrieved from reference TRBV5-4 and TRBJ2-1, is ETGVTQSPTHLIKTRGQQVTLRCSSQSGHNTVSWYQQALGQGPQFIFQYYREEENGRGNFPPRFSGLQFPNYSSELNVNALELDDSALYLCASSSSGRANHEQFFGPGTRLTVL.

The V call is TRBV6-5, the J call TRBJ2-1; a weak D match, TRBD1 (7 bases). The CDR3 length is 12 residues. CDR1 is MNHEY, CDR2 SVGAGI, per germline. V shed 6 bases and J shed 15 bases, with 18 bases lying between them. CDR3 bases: TGTGCCAGCAGGGATAACAGGGGAGGTGGGTTCTTC. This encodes CASRDNRGGGFF.

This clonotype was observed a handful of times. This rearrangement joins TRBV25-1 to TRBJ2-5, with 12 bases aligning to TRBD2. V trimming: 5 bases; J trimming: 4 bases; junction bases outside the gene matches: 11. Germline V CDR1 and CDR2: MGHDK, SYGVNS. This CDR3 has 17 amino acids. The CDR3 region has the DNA TGTGCCAGCAGTCCGGCTAGCGGGGGGGCAGGGCTAGAGACCCAGTACTTC. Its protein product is CASSPASGGAGLETQYF.

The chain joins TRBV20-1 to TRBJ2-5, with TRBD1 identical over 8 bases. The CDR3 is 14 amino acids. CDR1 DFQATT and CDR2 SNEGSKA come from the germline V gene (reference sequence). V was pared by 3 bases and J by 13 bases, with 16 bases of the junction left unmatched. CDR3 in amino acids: CSASPDRDQEIRYF. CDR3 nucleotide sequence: TGCAGTGCTAGCCCGGACAGGGACCAAGAGATCCGGTACTTC.

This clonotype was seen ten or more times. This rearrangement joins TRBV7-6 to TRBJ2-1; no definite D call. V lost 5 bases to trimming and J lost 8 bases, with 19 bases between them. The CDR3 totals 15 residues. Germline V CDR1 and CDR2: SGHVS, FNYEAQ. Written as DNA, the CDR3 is TGTGCCAGCAGCCCACGTGCCTTGGGGATCGATGAGCAGTTCTTC. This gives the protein CASSPRALGIDEQFF.

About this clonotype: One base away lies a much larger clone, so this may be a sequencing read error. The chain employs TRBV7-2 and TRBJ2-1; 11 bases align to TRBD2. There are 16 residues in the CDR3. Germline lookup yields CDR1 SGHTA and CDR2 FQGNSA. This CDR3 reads CACSQVRSGGAHEQFF. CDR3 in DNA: TGTGCCTGCAGCCAAGTTCGTAGCGGGGGGGCCCATGAGCAGTTCTTC. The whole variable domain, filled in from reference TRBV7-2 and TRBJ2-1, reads GAGVSQSPSNKVTEKGKDVELRCDPISGHTALYWYRQSLGQGLEFLIYFQGNSAPDKSGLPSDRFSAERTGGSVSTLTIQRTQQEDSAVYLCACSQVRSGGAHEQFFGPGTRLTVL.

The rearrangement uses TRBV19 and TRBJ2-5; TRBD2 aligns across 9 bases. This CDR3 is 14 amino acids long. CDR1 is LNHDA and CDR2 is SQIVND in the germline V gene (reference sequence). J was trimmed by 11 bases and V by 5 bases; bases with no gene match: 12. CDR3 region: CASSARGGANEQYF. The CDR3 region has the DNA TGTGCCAGTAGTGCACGCGGGGGGGCCAATGAGCAGTACTTC.

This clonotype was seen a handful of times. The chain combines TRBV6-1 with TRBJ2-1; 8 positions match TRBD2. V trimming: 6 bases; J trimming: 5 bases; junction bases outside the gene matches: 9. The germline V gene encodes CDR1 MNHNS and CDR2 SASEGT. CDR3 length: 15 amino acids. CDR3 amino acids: CASSPAGLADNEQFF. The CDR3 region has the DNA TGTGCCAGCAGCCCAGCAGGACTAGCAGACAATGAGCAGTTCTTC.

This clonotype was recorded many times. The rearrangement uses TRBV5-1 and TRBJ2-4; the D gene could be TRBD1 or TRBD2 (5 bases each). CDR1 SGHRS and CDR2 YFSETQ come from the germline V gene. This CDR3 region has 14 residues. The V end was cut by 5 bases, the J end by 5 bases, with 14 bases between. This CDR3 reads CASRSGTDQNIQYF. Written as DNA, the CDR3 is TGCGCCAGCAGATCCGGGACGGACCAAAACATTCAGTACTTC.

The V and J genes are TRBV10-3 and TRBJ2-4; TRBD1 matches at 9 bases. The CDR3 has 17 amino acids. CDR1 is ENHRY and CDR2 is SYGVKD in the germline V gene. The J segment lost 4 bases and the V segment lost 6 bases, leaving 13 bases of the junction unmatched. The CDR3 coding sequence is TGTGCCATCAGACCTTCCGGGACAGGGAATTCAAAAAACATTCAGTACTTC. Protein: CAIRPSGTGNSKNIQYF.

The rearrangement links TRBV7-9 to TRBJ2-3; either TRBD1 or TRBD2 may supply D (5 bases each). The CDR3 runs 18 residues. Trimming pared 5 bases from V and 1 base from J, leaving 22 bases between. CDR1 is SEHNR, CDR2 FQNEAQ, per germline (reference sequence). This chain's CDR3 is CASSPTGTDLLGTDTQYF. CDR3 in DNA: TGTGCCAGCAGCCCTACCGGGACCGACCTCCTCGGCACAGATACGCAGTATTTT.

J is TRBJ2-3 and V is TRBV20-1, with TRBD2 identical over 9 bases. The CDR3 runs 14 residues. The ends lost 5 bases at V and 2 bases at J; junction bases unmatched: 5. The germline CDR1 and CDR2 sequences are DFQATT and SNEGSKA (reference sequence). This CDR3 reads CSASLAGITDTQYF. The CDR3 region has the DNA TGCAGTGCTTCACTAGCGGGTATCACAGATACGCAGTATTTT.

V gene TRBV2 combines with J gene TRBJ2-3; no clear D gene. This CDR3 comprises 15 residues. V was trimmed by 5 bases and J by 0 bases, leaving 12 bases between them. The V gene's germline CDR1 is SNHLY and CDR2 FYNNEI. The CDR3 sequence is CASSSRQTSTDTQYF. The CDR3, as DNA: TGTGCCAGCAGTTCCCGGCAGACAAGCACAGATACGCAGTATTTT.

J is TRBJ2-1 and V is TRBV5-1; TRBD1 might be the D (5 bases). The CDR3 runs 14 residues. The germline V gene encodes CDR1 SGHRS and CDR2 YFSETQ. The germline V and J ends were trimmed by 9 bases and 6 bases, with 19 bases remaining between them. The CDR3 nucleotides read TGCGCCAACACCCAAATGGGGCCACTCAATGAGCAGTTCTTC. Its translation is CANTQMGPLNEQFF.

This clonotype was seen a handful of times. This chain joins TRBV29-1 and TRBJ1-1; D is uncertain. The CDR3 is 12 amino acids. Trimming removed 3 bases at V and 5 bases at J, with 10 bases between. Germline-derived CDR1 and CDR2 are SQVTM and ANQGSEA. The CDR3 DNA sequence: TGCAGCGTTGAGTATGGGCTGACTGAAGCTTTCTTT. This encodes CSVEYGLTEAFF.

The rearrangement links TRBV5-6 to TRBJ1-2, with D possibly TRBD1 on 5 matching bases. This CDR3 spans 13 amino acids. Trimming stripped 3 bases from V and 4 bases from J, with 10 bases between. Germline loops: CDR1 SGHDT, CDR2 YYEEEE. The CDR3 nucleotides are TGTGCCAGCAGCTCGACAGTCGTCTATGGCTACACCTTC. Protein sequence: CASSSTVVYGYTF.

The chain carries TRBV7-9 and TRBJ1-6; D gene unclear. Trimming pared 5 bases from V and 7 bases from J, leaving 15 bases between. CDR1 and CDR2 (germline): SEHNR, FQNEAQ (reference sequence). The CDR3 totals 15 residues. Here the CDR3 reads CASSPRSRPNSPLHF. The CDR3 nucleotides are TGTGCCAGCAGCCCGAGGAGCAGGCCCAATTCACCCCTCCACTTT. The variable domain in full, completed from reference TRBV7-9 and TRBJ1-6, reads DTGVSQNPRHKITKRGQNVTFRCDPISEHNRLYWYRQTLGQGPEFLTYFQNEAQLEKSRLLSDRFSAERPKGSFSTLEIQRTEQGDSAMYLCASSPRSRPNSPLHFGNGTRLTVT.

The CDR3 loop is CSARGRYGANVLTF. The DNA for the CDR3 is TGCAGTGCTAGAGGCAGGTACGGGGCCAACGTCCTGACTTTC. The chain combines TRBV20-1 with TRBJ2-6; unclear D gene. CDR3 size: 14 residues. Germline V gene data show CDR1 as DFQATT and CDR2 as SNEGSKA (reference sequence). V gave up 1 base and J gave up 4 bases, with 8 bases separating them.

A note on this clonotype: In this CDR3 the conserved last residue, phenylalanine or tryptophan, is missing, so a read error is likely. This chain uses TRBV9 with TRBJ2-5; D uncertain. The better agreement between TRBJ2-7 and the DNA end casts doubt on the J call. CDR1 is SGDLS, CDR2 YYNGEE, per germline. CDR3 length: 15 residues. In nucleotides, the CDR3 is TGTGCCAGCAGCGTAACCCAGGACCGAAAGGACGAGCAGTACTGC. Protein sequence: CASSVTQDRKDEQYC.

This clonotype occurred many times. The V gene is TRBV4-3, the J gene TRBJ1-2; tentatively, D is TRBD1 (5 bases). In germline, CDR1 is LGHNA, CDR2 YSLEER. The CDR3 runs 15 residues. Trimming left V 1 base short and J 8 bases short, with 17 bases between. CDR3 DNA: TGCGCCAGCAGCCAAGCCGGGACCTCCAACGGCGGCTACACCTTC. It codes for CASSQAGTSNGGYTF.

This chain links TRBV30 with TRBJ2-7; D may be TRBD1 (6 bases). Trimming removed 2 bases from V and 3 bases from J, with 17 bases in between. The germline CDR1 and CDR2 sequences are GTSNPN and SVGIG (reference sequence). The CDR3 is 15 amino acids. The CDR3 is CAWSLEGTMNYEQYF. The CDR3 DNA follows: TGTGCCTGGAGTTTAGAAGGGACAATGAACTACGAGCAGTACTTC.

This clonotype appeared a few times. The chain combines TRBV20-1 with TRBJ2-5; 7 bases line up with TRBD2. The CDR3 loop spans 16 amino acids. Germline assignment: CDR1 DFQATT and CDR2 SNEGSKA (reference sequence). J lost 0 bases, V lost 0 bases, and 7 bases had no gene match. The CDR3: CSARDGGSGYQETQYF. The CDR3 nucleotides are TGCAGTGCTAGAGATGGCGGGAGTGGGTACCAAGAGACCCAGTACTTC.

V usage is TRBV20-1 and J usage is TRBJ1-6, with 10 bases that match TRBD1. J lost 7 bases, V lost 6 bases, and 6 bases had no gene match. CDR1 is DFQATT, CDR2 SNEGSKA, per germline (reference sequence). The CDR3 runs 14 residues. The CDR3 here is CSARRTGGNSPLHF. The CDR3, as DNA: TGCAGTGCCAGACGGACAGGGGGAAATTCACCCCTCCACTTT.

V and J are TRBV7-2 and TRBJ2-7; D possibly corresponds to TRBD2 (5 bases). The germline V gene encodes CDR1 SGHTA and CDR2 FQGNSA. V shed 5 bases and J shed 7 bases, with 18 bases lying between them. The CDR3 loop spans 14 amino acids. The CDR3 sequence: CASSPGSGYHEQYF. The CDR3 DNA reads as TGTGCCAGCAGCCCGGGGTCGGGTTACCATGAGCAGTACTTC.

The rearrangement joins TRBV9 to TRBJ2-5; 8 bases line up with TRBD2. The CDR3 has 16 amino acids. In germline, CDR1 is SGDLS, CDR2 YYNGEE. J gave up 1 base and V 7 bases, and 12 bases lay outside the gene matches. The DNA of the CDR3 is TGTGCCAGCGGCCGACTCTCGGGGGGGGGCCAAGAGACCCAGTACTTC. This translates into CASGRLSGGGQETQYF.

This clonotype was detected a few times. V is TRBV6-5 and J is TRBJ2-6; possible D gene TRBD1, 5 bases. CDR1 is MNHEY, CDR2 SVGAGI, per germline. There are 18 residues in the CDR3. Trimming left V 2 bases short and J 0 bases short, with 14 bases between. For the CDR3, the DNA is TGTGCCAGCAGTTACACCGCCCCAGGGAACTCTGGGGCCAACGTCCTGACTTTC. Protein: CASSYTAPGNSGANVLTF.